Detailed here is one T cell receptor (beta chain). Its antigen is as yet unknown. The junction departs from the called germline gene at one end, perhaps through a read error. Germline CDR1 is SEHNR and CDR2 is FQNEAQ (reference sequence). This CDR3 region has 14 residues. Repertoires were generated with immunoSEQ multiplex PCR, while TCRdb's copy carries only in-frame clones and drops some. The data contain 20,000 to 25,000 clones, about 85% of them singletons. The record originates from a study of lymphopenia after photon versus proton radiotherapy. The study's findings and limits: Oligoclonal CD8+ Temra expansion after nadir drove photon patients' diversity drop.

The sequencing here drew on peripheral blood, taken from a patient treated with photon-based radiotherapy. This TCR came from a man in his 60s with pancreatic cancer. The chain joins TRBV7-9 to TRBJ2-3; the D gene is possibly TRBD2 (5 bases). CDR3 loop: CASSPPAILWRVNF. CDR3 in DNA: TGTGCCAGCAGCCCACCAGCGATTCTCTGGCGGGTCAATTTT.